This TCR beta chain derives from a study of T cells in Graves' hyperthyroidism and ophthalmopathy. On the study more broadly: Once the initial diagnosis was made, peripheral blood was obtained before any treatment.

Uncontrolled infection, other autoimmune disease, pregnancy or lactation excluded patients. V lost 6 bases and J 0 bases, leaving 23 bases between the germline ends. CDR3 length equals 18 residues. CDR1 is SQVTM and CDR2 is ANQGSEA in the germline V gene. This clonotype appeared many times. Its antigen is not known. Amplified regions were TCR beta CDR3 sequences from RNA transcripts. HTBI primers were used for first-round RT-PCR of the TCR CDR3. Using its own MiXCR run on the multiplex PCR reads, TCRdb lists one record per CDR3 protein. The sample records 90,000 to 120,000 distinct CDR3 sequences, around a sixth being singletons. Study-level findings and limits: Blood also held most thyroid clonotypes expanded beyond 0.001. Ophthalmopathy and stable hyperthyroidism were told apart by a 13 V-J model.

Sequencing input: blood. The clonotype was recovered from a woman in her forties or fifties with Graves' hyperthyroidism. This rearrangement joins TRBV29-1 to TRBJ1-4; weak D call: TRBD1 (6 bases). DNA for the CDR3: TGCAGCGTCACGACAGGAGGTTTCGTGACGGCAACTAATGAAAAACTGTTTTTT. Amino acids: CSVTTGGFVTATNEKLFF.